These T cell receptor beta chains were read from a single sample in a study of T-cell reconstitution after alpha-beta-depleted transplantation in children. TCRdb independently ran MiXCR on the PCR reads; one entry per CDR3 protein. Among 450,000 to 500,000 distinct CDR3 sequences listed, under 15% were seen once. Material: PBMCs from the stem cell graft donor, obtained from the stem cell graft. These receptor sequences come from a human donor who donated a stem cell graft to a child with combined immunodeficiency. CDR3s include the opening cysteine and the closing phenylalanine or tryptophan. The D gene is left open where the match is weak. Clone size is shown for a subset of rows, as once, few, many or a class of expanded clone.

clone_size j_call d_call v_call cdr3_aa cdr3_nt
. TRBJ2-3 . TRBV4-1 CASSQDSLVGADTQYF TGCGCCAGCAGCCAAGATTCACTCGTGGGGGCAGATACGCAGTATTTT
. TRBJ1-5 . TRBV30 CAWSVWKDQPQHF TGTGCCTGGAGCGTGTGGAAAGACCAGCCCCAGCATTTT
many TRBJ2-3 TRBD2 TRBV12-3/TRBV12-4 CASSLGIGGAVADTQYF TGTGCCAGCAGTTTAGGAATCGGGGGGGCCGTCGCAGATACGCAGTATTTT
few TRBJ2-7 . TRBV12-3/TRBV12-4 CASSPHSPGPLLEQYF TGTGCCAGCAGTCCCCATTCCCCAGGCCCCTTACTTGAGCAGTACTTC
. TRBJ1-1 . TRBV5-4 CASSLDRGGTNTEAFF TGTGCCAGCAGCTTGGATCGAGGGGGGACGAACACTGAAGCTTTCTTT
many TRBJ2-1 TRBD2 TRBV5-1 CASSLAGRSEQFF TGCGCCAGCAGCTTGGCCGGGAGGAGTGAGCAGTTCTTC
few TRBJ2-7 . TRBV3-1 CASSQATESAYEQYF TGTGCCAGCAGCCAAGCCACGGAGTCGGCCTACGAGCAGTACTTC
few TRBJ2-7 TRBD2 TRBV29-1 CSATNLAGGYEQYF TGCAGCGCGACTAACCTGGCGGGAGGTTACGAGCAGTACTTC
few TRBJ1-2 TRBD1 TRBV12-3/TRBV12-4 CASSPRQGWGYTF TGTGCCAGCAGCCCCCGACAGGGTTGGGGCTACACCTTC
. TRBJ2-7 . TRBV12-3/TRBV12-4 CASTLRGRVYEQYF TGTGCCAGCACCCTAAGGGGCAGGGTCTACGAGCAGTACTTC
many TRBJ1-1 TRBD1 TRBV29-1 CSVDTGGNTEAFF TGCAGCGTCGATACAGGGGGAAACACTGAAGCTTTCTTT
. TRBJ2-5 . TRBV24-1 CATRPTGEGETQYF TGTGCCACCAGGCCGACAGGGGAGGGAGAGACCCAGTACTTC
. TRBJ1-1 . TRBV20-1 CSARVDRTVNTEAFF TGCAGTGCTAGAGTTGACAGGACAGTGAACACTGAAGCTTTCTTT
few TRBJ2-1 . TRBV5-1 CASSTRGGYNEQFF TGCGCCAGCAGCACGCGAGGGGGATACAATGAGCAGTTCTTC
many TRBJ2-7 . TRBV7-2 CASSLTWSEQYF TGTGCCAGCAGCTTGACCTGGAGCGAGCAGTACTTC
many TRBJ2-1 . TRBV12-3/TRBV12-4 CASSLNFFEQFF TGTGCCAGCAGTTTAAATTTTTTCGAGCAGTTCTTC